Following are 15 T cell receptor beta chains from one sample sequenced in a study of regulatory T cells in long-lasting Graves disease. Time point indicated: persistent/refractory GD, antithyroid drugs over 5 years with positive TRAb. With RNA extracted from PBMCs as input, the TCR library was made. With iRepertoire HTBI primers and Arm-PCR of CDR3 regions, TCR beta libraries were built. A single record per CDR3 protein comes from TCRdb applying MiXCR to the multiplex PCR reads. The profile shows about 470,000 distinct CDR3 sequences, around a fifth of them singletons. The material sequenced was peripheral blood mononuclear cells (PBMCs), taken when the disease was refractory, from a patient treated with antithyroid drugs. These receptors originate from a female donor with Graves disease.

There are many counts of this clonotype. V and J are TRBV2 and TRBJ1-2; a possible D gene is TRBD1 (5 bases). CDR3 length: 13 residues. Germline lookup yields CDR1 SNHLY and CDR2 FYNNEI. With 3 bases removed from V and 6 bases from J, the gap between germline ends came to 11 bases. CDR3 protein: CASSEGPADGYTF. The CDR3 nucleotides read TGTGCCAGCAGTGAGGGACCAGCCGATGGCTACACCTTC.

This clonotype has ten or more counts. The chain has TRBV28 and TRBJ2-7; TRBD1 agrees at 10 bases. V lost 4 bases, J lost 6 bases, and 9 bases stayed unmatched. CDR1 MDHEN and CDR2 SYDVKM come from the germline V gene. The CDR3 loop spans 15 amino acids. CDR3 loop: CASSSTGTGVSEQYF. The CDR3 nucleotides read TGTGCCAGCAGTTCCACCGGGACAGGGGTAAGCGAGCAGTACTTC.

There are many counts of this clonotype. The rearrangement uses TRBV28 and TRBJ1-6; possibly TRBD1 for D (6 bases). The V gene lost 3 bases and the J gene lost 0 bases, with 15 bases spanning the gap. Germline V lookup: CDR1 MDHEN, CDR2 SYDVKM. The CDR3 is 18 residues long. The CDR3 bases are TGTGCCAGCAGTTTCGCGGGGGGCCGGGTCTCCTATAATTCACCCCTCCACTTT. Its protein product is CASSFAGGRVSYNSPLHF. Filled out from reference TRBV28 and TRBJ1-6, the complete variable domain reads DVKVTQSSRYLVKRTGEKVFLECVQDMDHENMFWYRQDPGLGLRLIYFSYDVKMKEKGDIPEGYSVSREKKERFSLILESASTNQTSMYLCASSFAGGRVSYNSPLHFGNGTRLTVT.

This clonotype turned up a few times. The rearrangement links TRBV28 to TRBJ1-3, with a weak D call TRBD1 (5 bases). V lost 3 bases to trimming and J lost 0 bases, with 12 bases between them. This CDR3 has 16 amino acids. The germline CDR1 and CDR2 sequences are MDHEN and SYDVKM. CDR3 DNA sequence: TGTGCCAGCAGTTTGACAGCGCCGAGCTCTGGAAACACCATATATTTT. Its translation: CASSLTAPSSGNTIYF.

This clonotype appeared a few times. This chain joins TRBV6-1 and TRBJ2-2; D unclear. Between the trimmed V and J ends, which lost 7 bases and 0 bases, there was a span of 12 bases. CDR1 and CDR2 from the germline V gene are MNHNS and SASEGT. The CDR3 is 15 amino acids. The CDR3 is CASKKEPSNTGELFF. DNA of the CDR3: TGTGCCAGCAAAAAGGAGCCATCGAACACCGGGGAGCTGTTTTTT.

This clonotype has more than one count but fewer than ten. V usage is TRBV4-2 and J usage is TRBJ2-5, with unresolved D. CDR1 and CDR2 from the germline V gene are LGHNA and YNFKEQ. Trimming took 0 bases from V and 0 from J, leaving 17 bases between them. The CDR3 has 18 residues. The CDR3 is CASSQDFSGGVYQETQYF. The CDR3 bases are TGTGCCAGCAGCCAAGATTTTTCCGGCGGAGTGTACCAAGAGACCCAGTACTTC.

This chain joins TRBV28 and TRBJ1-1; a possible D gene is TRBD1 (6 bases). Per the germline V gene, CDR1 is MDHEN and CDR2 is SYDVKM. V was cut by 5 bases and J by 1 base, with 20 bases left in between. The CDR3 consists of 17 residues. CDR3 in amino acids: CASSKYRRGPSNTEAFF. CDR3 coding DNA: TGTGCCAGCAGTAAGTACCGCCGGGGGCCCTCGAACACTGAAGCTTTCTTT.

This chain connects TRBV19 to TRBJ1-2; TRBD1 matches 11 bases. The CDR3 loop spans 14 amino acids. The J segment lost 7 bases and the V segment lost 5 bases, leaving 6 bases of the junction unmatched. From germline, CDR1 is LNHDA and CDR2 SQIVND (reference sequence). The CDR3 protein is CASSPRDRGVGYTF. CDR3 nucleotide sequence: TGTGCCAGTAGTCCCCGGGACAGGGGGGTTGGCTACACCTTC. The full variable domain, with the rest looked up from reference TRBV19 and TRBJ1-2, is DGGITQSPKYLFRKEGQNVTLSCEQNLNHDAMYWYRQDPGQGLRLIYYSQIVNDFQKGDIAEGYSVSREKKESFPLTVTSAQKNPTAFYLCASSPRDRGVGYTFGSGTRLTVV.

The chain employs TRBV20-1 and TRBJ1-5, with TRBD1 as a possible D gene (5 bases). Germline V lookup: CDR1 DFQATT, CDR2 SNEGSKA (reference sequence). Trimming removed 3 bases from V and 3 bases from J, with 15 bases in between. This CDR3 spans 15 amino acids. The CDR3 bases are TGCAGTGCTAGGGGCCCGGGGGTCTCCAATCAGCCCCAGCATTTT. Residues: CSARGPGVSNQPQHF.

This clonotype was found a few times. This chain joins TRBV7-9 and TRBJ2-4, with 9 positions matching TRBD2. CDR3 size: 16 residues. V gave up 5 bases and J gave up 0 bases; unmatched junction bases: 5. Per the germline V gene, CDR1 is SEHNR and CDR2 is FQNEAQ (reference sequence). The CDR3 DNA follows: TGTGCCAGCAGCGCTACTAGCGGGTTAGCCAAAAACATTCAGTACTTC. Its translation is CASSATSGLAKNIQYF.

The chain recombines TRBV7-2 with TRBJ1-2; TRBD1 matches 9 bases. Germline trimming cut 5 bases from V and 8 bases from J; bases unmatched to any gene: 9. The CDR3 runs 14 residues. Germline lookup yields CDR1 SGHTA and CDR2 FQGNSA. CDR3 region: CASSSNRGRGGYTF. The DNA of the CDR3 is TGTGCCAGCAGCAGCAACAGGGGGCGAGGAGGCTACACCTTC.

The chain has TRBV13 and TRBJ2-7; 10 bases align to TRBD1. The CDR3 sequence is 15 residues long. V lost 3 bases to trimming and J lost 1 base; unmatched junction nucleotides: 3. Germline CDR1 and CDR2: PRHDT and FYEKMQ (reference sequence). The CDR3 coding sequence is TGTGCCAGCAGCTTCCGGGACAGGGGTTCCTACGAGCAGTACTTC. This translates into CASSFRDRGSYEQYF.

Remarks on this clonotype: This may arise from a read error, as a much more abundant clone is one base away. This CDR3 is CASSPQGQGLTLHF. CDR3 DNA: TGTGCCAGCAGCCCCCAAGGACAGGGTCTCACCCTCCACTTT. J is TRBJ1-6 and V is TRBV11-2, with 8 bases identical to TRBD1. Germline-derived CDR1 and CDR2 are SGHAT and FQNNGV. The CDR3 covers 14 residues. The J segment lost 14 bases and the V segment lost 5 bases, leaving 11 bases of the junction unmatched. The full variable domain, completed using reference TRBV11-2 and TRBJ1-6, is EAGVAQSPRYKIIEKRQSVAFWCNPISGHATLYWYQQILGQGPKLLIQFQNNGVVDDSQLPKDRFSAERLKGVDSTLKIQPAKLEDSAVYLCASSPQGQGLTLHFGNGTRLTVT.

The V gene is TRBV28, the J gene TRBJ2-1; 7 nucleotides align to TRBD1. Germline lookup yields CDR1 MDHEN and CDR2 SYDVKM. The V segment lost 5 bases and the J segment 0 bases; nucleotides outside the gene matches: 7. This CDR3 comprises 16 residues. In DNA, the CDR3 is TGTGCCAGCAGTCTCGGGACAGCTTACTCCTACAATGAGCAGTTCTTC. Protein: CASSLGTAYSYNEQFF.

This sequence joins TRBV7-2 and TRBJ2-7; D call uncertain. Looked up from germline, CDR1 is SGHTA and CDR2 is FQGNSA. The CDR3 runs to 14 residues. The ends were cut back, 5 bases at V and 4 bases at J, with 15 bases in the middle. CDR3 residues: CASSPAQRLYEQYF. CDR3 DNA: TGTGCCAGCAGCCCGGCCCAGCGACTTTACGAGCAGTACTTC.